The 8 T cell receptor beta chains listed next were all sequenced from one sample in a study of CD8 T cells in Susac syndrome. An amount of RNA that ranged from roughly 0.45 to 1 ug was reverse transcribed with random hexamers. Each CDR3 protein is one row after TCRdb ran MiXCR on the immunoSEQ multiplex PCR reads. Among 150,000 to 200,000 distinct CDR3 sequences listed, roughly 91% were seen once. Sequencing input: CD4+ T cells from PBMCs. Receptor source: a human donor with Susac syndrome.

This chain joins TRBV7-2 and TRBJ1-6; D might be TRBD1 (5 bases). The CDR3 is 16 amino acids. V lost 2 bases and J lost 8, with 16 bases in between. Looked up from germline, CDR1 is SGHTA and CDR2 is FQGNSA. The CDR3 reads CASSLSPGTDHSPLHF. The CDR3 DNA sequence: TGTGCCAGCAGCTTATCCCCAGGGACGGATCATTCACCCCTCCACTTT.

The J gene is TRBJ1-5, the V gene TRBV12-3 or TRBV12-4; no reliable D call. Trimming took off 8 bases at V and 2 bases at J, with 13 bases between the two ends. The CDR3 length is 14 residues. The CDR3 spells CASRGSGGNQPQHF. The CDR3 coding sequence is TGTGCCAGCCGCGGTAGTGGGGGCAATCAGCCCCAGCATTTT.

This clonotype was recorded only once. The CDR3 reads CASSSPASGNYNEQFF. The CDR3 DNA reads TGTGCCAGCAGTTCCCCCGCTAGCGGAAACTACAATGAGCAGTTCTTC. The chain is built from TRBV27 and TRBJ2-1, with 7 nucleotides matching TRBD2. This CDR3 region has 16 residues. Germline V gene data show CDR1 as MNHEY and CDR2 as SMNVEV (reference sequence). Losses at the gene ends were 4 bases for V and 3 bases for J; bases not matched to a gene: 9.

J is TRBJ2-3 and V is TRBV6-1, with a possible D match to TRBD2 (5 bases). The germline CDR1 and CDR2 sequences are MNHNS and SASEGT. The CDR3 has 13 residues. V lost 2 bases and J 5 bases, leaving 8 bases between the germline ends. The CDR3 is CASSEQGRDTQYF. CDR3 coding DNA: TGTGCCAGCAGTGAACAAGGGAGAGATACGCAGTATTTT.

V is TRBV6-1 and J is TRBJ1-1; TRBD1 agrees at 9 bases. CDR3 length equals 18 residues. Germline V gene sequence: CDR1 MNHNS, CDR2 SASEGT. Unmatched junction bases numbered 18, after V lost 6 bases and J lost 4 bases. CDR3 loop: CASSRLRLGTGYVTEAFF. CDR3 DNA: TGTGCCAGCAGCCGCCTCCGACTCGGGACAGGGTATGTCACTGAAGCTTTCTTT.

J is TRBJ1-2 and V is TRBV7-3; weak D call: TRBD1 (6 bases). Germline assignment: CDR1 SGHTA and CDR2 FQGTGA. The CDR3 runs to 15 residues. V lost 5 bases, J lost 2 bases, and 15 bases lay in between. CDR3 sequence (DNA): TGTGCCAGCAGCCCCTCAGGGGAGTCGAACTATGGCTACACCTTC. As protein: CASSPSGESNYGYTF.

A single count supports this clonotype. The genes are TRBV5-1 and TRBJ2-1, with D possibly matching TRBD2 (6 bases). V gave up 2 bases and J gave up 5 bases, with 11 bases separating them. The CDR3 is made up of 14 amino acids. Per germline, CDR1 SGHRS and CDR2 YFSETQ. The DNA for the CDR3 is TGCGCCAGCAGCTTAGGCGGAGGGGACAATGAGCAGTTCTTC. Its translation is CASSLGGGDNEQFF.

The chain links TRBV30 to TRBJ1-2; D remains unclear. From germline, CDR1 is GTSNPN and CDR2 SVGIG (reference sequence). This CDR3 comprises 14 residues. The V and J ends lost 0 bases and 0 bases respectively, with 8 bases between them. CDR3: CAWSVGSPNYGYTF. The CDR3 DNA sequence: TGTGCCTGGAGTGTCGGCAGTCCTAACTATGGCTACACCTTC.